This TCR beta chain comes out of a study of T cell clonality in common variable immunodeficiency. The study's findings and limits: TCRbeta clonality was increased in CVID versus healthy controls. What drives increased CVID clonality needs T cell subpopulation sequencing.

Here immunoSEQ multiplex PCR was the method, and the copy in TCRdb shows in-frame clones only, minus some. The sample presents 50,000 to 60,000 clones, none singletons. Donors gave roughly 4.5 to 9 ml heparinized peripheral whole blood. CDR3 size: 13 residues. Per the germline V gene, CDR1 is DFQATT and CDR2 is SNEGSKA (reference sequence). This clone was found many times. Its antigen is not identified. The read gets to within 3 residues of the CDR3 end, and the germline J gene fills in the rest. The chain couples TRBV20-1 to TRBJ2-2; maybe TRBD1 (6 bases). The sequencing sample was made of peripheral blood mononuclear cells. The sequence was collected from a person between 18 and 70 years old in good health. The part of the CDR3 DNA that was read is TGCAGTGCTCACGGGACATATGTCTCACCG. Its protein is CSAHGTYVSP. The whole CDR3 reads CSAHGTYVSPLFF.